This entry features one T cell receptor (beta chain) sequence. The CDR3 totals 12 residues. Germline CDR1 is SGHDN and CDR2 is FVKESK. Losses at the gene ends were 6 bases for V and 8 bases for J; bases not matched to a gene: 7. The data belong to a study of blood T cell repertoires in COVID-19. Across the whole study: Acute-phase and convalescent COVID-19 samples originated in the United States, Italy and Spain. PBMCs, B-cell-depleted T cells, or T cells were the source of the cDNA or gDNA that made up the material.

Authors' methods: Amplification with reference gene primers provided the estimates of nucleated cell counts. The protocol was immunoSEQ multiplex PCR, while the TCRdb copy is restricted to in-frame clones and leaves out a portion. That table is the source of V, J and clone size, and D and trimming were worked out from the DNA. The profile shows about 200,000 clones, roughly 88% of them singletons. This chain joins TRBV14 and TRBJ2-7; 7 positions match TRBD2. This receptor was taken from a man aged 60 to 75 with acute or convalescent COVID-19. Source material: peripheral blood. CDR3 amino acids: CASRNGLDKQYF. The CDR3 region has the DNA TGTGCCAGCAGAAACGGACTAGACAAGCAGTACTTC.